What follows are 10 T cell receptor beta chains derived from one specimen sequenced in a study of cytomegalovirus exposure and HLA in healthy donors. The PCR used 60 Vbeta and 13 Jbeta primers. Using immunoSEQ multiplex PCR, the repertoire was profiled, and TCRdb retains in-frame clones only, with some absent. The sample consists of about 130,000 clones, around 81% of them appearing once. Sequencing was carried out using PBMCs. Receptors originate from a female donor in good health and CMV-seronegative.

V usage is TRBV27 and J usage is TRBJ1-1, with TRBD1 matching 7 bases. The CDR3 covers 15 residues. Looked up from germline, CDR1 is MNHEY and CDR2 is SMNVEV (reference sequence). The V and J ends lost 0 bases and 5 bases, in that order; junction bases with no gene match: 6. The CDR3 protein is CASSLSPTGRTEAFF. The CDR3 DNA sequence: TGTGCCAGCAGTTTATCCCCGACAGGGCGGACTGAAGCTTTCTTT.

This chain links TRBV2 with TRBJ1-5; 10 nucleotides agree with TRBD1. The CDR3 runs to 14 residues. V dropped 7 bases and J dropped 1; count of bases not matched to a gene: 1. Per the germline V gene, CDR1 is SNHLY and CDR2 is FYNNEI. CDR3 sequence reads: CASKGQGSNQPQHF. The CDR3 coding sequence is TGTGCCAGCAAGGGACAGGGGAGCAATCAGCCCCAGCATTTT. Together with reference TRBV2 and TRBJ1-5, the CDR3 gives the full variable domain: EPEVTQTPSHQVTQMGQEVILRCVPISNHLYFYWYRQILGQKVEFLVSFYNNEISEKSEIFDDQFSVERPDGSNFTLKIRSTKLEDSAMYFCASKGQGSNQPQHFGDGTRLSIL.

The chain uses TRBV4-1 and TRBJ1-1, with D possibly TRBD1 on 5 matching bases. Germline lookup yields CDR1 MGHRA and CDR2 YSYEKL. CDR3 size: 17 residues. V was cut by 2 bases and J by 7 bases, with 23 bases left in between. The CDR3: CASSQKARVSVGGEAFF. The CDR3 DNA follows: TGCGCCAGCAGCCAAAAAGCCAGGGTCTCGGTGGGTGGTGAAGCTTTCTTT.

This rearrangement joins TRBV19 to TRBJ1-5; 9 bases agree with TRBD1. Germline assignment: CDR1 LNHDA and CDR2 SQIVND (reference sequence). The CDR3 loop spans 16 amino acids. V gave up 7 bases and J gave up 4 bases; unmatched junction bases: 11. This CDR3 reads CASTSGGTGINQPQHF. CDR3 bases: TGTGCCAGTACCTCGGGAGGGACAGGGATAAATCAGCCCCAGCATTTT.

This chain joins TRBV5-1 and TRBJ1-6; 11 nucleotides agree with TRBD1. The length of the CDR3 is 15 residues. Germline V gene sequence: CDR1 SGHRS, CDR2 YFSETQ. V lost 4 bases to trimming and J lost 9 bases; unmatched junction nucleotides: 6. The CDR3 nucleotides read TGCGCCAGCAGCATATCCGGGACAGGGGGTTCACCCCTCCACTTT. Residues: CASSISGTGGSPLHF.

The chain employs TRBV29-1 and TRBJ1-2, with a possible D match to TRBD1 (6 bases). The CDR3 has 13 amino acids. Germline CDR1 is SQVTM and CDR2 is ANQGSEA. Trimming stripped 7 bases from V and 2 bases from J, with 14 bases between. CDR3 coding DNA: TGCAGCGCTAAGAGGGACAACAACTATGGCTACACCTTC. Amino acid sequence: CSAKRDNNYGYTF. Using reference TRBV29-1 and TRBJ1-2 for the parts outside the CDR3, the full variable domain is SAVISQKPSRDICQRGTSLTIQCQVDSQVTMMFWYRQQPGQSLTLIATANQGSEATYESGFVIDKFPISRPNLTFSTLTVSNMSPEDSSIYLCSAKRDNNYGYTFGSGTRLTVV.

In DNA, the CDR3 is TGTGCCAGCAGTGAGAACAATGAGCAGTTCTTC. Its translation: CASSENNEQFF. The V gene is TRBV27, the J gene TRBJ2-1; D remains unclear. The CDR3 length is 11 residues. Deletions cut 5 bases from V and 5 bases from J, with 4 bases between. The V gene's germline CDR1 is MNHEY and CDR2 SMNVEV (reference sequence).

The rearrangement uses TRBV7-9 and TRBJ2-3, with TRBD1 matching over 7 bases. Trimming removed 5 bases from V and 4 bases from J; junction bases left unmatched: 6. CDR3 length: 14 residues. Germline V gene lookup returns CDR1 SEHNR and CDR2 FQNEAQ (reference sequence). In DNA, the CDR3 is TGTGCCAGCAGCCACAAACAGGGGCCAGATACGCAGTATTTT. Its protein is CASSHKQGPDTQYF.

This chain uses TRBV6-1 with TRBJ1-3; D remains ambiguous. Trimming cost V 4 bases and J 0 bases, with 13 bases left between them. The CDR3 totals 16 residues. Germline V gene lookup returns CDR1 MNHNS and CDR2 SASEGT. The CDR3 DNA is TGTGCCAGCAGTGTAGCAGACTATCTCTCTGGAAACACCATATATTTT. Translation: CASSVADYLSGNTIYF.

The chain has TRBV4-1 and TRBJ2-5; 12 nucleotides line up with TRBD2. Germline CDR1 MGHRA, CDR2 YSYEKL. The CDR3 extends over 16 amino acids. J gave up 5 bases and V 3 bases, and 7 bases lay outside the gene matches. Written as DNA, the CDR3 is TGCGCCAGCAGCCAGGTTAGAGGACTAGCGGGGGAGACCCAGTACTTC. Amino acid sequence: CASSQVRGLAGETQYF.